Included here is one T cell receptor (beta chain) sequence, with context. Its cognate antigen is unknown. This entry is derived from a study of T cells expressing NK-cell markers. Across the whole study: It was sorted CD3+CD56-NKG2C+, CD3+CD56+NKG2C- and CD3+CD56+NKG2C+ T cells that provided the TCR beta repertoires. With respect to HCMV, seven of the eight sequenced donors were seropositive, and one was seronegative.

It was by 5'RACE template switching with UMIs that TCR beta cDNA was made. Reprocessing the 5' RACE reads, TCRdb reports a single entry for every CDR3 protein and omits DNA. This sample's clone table lists about 170,000 distinct CDR3 sequences. Findings and caveats of the study: There remained a lack of clarity about HCMV specificity of expanded NKG2C+ T cell clones.

The sequencing input was blood T cells: a sorted CD56 or NKG2C T cell subset, CD4+ or CD8+ T cells, or bulk PBMC T cells (not recorded which). The clonotype comes from a man between 18 and 69 years old in good health.

The CDR3 loop reads CASSERGFRPRQTDNQPQHF. The J gene is TRBJ1-5, the V gene TRBV2; TCRdb picks TRBD1, but there is no DNA to check that call. The CDR3 extends over 20 amino acids. The germline V gene has CDR1 SNHLY and CDR2 FYNNEI.